One sample yielded the 13 T cell receptor beta chains listed below, sequenced in a study of CD8 T cells in ankylosing spondylitis. General study results and limits: A TCR beta motif of about eight highly homologous variants seemed to mark ankylosing spondylitis blood.

No antigens are known for them. TCRdb analysed the 5' RACE reads with MiXCR anew, one entry per CDR3 protein. The sample has a few hundred thousand distinct CDR3 sequences, roughly a sixth seen once. Material: blood, either unsorted or a sorted T cell fraction (not recorded which). These receptors all stem from a male donor with ankylosing spondylitis.

This clonotype was counted a single time. This chain joins TRBV3-1 and TRBJ1-5; no clear D. Per the germline V gene, CDR1 is LGHDT and CDR2 is YNNKEL (reference sequence). This CDR3 region has 14 residues. Trimming pared 1 base from V and 4 bases from J, leaving 8 bases between. Written as DNA, the CDR3 is TGTGCCAGCAGCCAAGGCTGGGGAAATCAGCCCCAGCATTTT. Protein product: CASSQGWGNQPQHF.

This clonotype occurred a few times. The chain joins TRBV10-3 to TRBJ1-1; unclear D gene. CDR1 and CDR2 from the germline V gene are ENHRY and SYGVKD. The CDR3 extends over 12 amino acids. V gave up 0 bases and J gave up 10 bases, with 9 bases separating them. In DNA form, the CDR3 reads TGTGCCATCAGTGAGTCGGTTCCCCCAGCTTTCTTT. This sequence encodes CAISESVPPAFF.

This clonotype was counted only a few times. The CDR3 region is CATSGSGTSGIGEQFF. CDR3 DNA sequence: TGTGCCACCAGCGGATCCGGGACTAGCGGGATCGGCGAGCAGTTCTTC. The V gene is TRBV15, the J gene TRBJ2-1; 13 bases align to TRBD2. CDR1 and CDR2 from the germline V gene are LNHNV and YYDKDF (reference sequence). This CDR3 region has 16 residues. Trimming at V came to 5 bases and at J to 10 bases, leaving 11 bases not matched to a gene.

V and J are TRBV10-3 and TRBJ2-3; 10 bases fit TRBD2. This CDR3 is built from 15 residues. The germline gives CDR1 ENHRY, CDR2 SYGVKD. V shed 11 bases, J shed 1 base, and the junction held 9 bases outside the gene matches. The chain's CDR3 is CAANSGTSGTDTQYF. DNA for the CDR3: TGTGCCGCGAACTCCGGGACTAGCGGCACAGATACGCAGTATTTT.

This clonotype was observed a few times. J is TRBJ2-1 and V is TRBV5-1; tentatively, D is TRBD1 (6 bases). The germline gives CDR1 SGHRS, CDR2 YFSETQ. Trimming cost V 4 bases and J 6 bases, with 17 bases left between them. The CDR3 consists of 15 residues. The CDR3 is CASSRQTGNSNEQFF. DNA of the CDR3: TGCGCCAGCAGCCGGCAGACAGGTAACTCCAATGAGCAGTTCTTC.

This clonotype was observed a few times. One junction end disagrees with the germline gene, perhaps due to a read error. V and J are TRBV7-7 and TRBJ2-2; D may correspond to TRBD1 or TRBD2 (5 bases each). The CDR3 is made up of 16 amino acids. The V gene's germline CDR1 is SSHAT and CDR2 FNYEAQ (reference sequence). DNA of the CDR3: TGTGCTAGCAGCCTCTCCGGGACCCTCGCCACCGGGGAGCTGTTTTTT. It translates to CASSLSGTLATGELFF.

This clonotype was seen more than once but under ten times. The rearrangement uses TRBV20-1 and TRBJ2-3; TRBD2 matches 13 bases. J gave up 1 base and V 0 bases, and 4 bases lay outside the gene matches. Germline CDR1 is DFQATT and CDR2 is SNEGSKA (reference sequence). The CDR3 loop spans 17 amino acids. The chain's CDR3 is CSARDSGLAGGTDTQYF. CDR3 nucleotides: TGCAGTGCTAGAGATTCCGGACTAGCGGGGGGCACAGATACGCAGTATTTT.

Ten or more counts support this clonotype. The rearrangement joins TRBV12-3 or TRBV12-4 to TRBJ1-5, with D tentatively TRBD1 (6 bases). The CDR3 runs to 15 residues. Trimming removed 6 bases at V and 4 bases at J, with 16 bases between. CDR3 sequence (DNA): TGTGCCAGCAGGTCTCCGGGACATTCTAATCAGCCCCAGCATTTT. This gives the protein CASRSPGHSNQPQHF.

This clonotype has a handful of counts. The V and J genes are TRBV20-1 and TRBJ1-2; perhaps TRBD1 as D (5 bases). Germline CDR1 and CDR2: DFQATT and SNEGSKA (reference sequence). The CDR3 loop spans 12 amino acids. V was trimmed by 6 bases and J by 6 bases, leaving 14 bases between them. Written as DNA, the CDR3 is TGCAGTGCCCCGACACAGGAGGATGGCTACACCTTC. This translates into CSAPTQEDGYTF.

The chain couples TRBV20-1 to TRBJ2-2, with 8 bases matching TRBD2. The V gene end was trimmed by 7 bases and the J gene end by 0 bases; junction bases not matched to a gene: 4. Germline lookup yields CDR1 DFQATT and CDR2 SNEGSKA (reference sequence). This CDR3 is 14 amino acids long. CDR3 in DNA: TGCAGTGGGCGTAGCGGGACGAACACCGGGGAGCTGTTTTTT. This sequence encodes CSGRSGTNTGELFF.

This clonotype was observed many times. This rearrangement joins TRBV18 to TRBJ2-7, with 12 bases matching TRBD2. Per the germline V gene, CDR1 is KGHSH and CDR2 is LQKENI. The CDR3 totals 15 residues. V was clipped by 2 bases and J by 6 bases; unmatched bases: 5. The CDR3 bases are TGTGCCAGCTCACCAGCGTCTAGCGGGAGGGCCGAGCAGTACTTC. It specifies CASSPASSGRAEQYF. Complete variable domain (other parts from reference TRBV18 and TRBJ2-7): NAGVMQNPRHLVRRRGQEARLRCSPMKGHSHVYWYRQLPEEGLKFMVYLQKENIIDESGMPKERFSAEFPKEGPSILRIQQVVRGDSAAYFCASSPASSGRAEQYFGPGTRLTVT.

The table lists this clonotype with a few counts. The CDR3 bases are TGTGCCAGCAGCGGGCTGGGAACCGGAAAGAACACCGGGGAGCTGTTTTTT. Translation gives CASSGLGTGKNTGELFF. The V gene is TRBV5-6, the J gene TRBJ2-2; no definite D call. Trimming removed 4 bases from V and 1 base from J, with 17 bases in between. Germline-derived CDR1 and CDR2 are SGHDT and YYEEEE. The CDR3 runs 17 residues.

The rearrangement joins TRBV7-9 to TRBJ2-3, with D hard to call. CDR3 length equals 13 residues. Per the germline V gene, CDR1 is SEHNR and CDR2 is FQNEAQ (reference sequence). Trimming stripped 7 bases from V and 0 bases from J, with 8 bases between. CDR3 coding DNA: TGTGCCAGCAACAAAGGTAGCACAGATACGCAGTATTTT. Amino acids: CASNKGSTDTQYF. The full variable domain, rest sourced from reference TRBV7-9 and TRBJ2-3, is DTGVSQNPRHKITKRGQNVTFRCDPISEHNRLYWYRQTLGQGPEFLTYFQNEAQLEKSRLLSDRFSAERPKGSFSTLEIQRTEQGDSAMYLCASNKGSTDTQYFGPGTRLTVL.